Shown below are 32 T cell receptor beta chains from a single sample sequenced in a study of early T cells in non-severe SARS-CoV-2 infection. MiXCR was run by TCRdb on the 5' RACE reads, yielding one entry per CDR3 protein. The sample carries some 80,000 distinct CDR3 sequences, about an eighth recorded once. Sequences were obtained from whole blood. These receptors all stem from an adult who was a healthcare worker with PCR-confirmed SARS-CoV-2 infection or an uninfected control (not recorded which).

The rearrangement links TRBV18 to TRBJ1-2, with D possibly matching TRBD1 (5 bases). This CDR3 is built from 14 residues. Germline CDR1 KGHSH, CDR2 LQKENI. Trimming took 3 bases from V and 6 from J, leaving 14 bases between them. This CDR3 reads CASSPLWGPDGYTF. The DNA for the CDR3 is TGTGCCAGCTCACCCCTTTGGGGACCGGATGGCTACACCTTC.

The chain recombines TRBV2 with TRBJ2-1; 11 bases are shared with TRBD1. After removal of 9 bases from V and 9 bases from J, the junction contained 10 bases not matched to a gene. The CDR3 has 14 amino acids. Per the germline V gene, CDR1 is SNHLY and CDR2 is FYNNEI. CDR3 amino acids: CASNRDRGSVEQFF. The DNA of the CDR3 is TGTGCCAGTAACCGGGACAGGGGGTCGGTTGAGCAGTTCTTC.

In this sample, this clonotype turned up many times. The chain employs TRBV5-1 and TRBJ1-1, with TRBD1 matching 7 bases. V lost 7 bases and J lost 6; bases outside the gene matches: 12. Germline V gene lookup returns CDR1 SGHRS and CDR2 YFSETQ. The CDR3 totals 14 residues. The CDR3 reads CASQARDRKSEAFF. CDR3 DNA sequence: TGCGCCAGCCAGGCCCGGGACAGAAAATCTGAAGCTTTCTTT.

The genes are TRBV7-9 and TRBJ1-2, with D hard to call. V was clipped by 10 bases and J by 8 bases, with 29 bases between them. The length of the CDR3 is 16 residues. CDR1 SEHNR and CDR2 FQNEAQ come from the germline V gene (reference sequence). The CDR3 here is CATFPSGGGSVIGYTF. CDR3 nucleotides: TGTGCCACCTTCCCCTCTGGTGGAGGGTCAGTGATAGGCTACACCTTC.

Many counts were recorded for this clonotype. This rearrangement joins TRBV20-1 to TRBJ2-3; TRBD1 matches 7 bases. CDR1 and CDR2 from the germline V gene are DFQATT and SNEGSKA (reference sequence). The CDR3 covers 16 residues. Unmatched junction bases numbered 8, after V lost 1 base and J lost 1 base. The CDR3 here is CSARGPTGIGTDTQYF. The CDR3 bases are TGCAGTGCTAGAGGCCCGACAGGGATAGGCACAGATACGCAGTATTTT.

In the case of this clonotype: Being one base from a much bigger clone, this may be a read error. The J gene is TRBJ1-1, the V gene TRBV5-1; D gene uncertain. V lost 7 bases and J 7 bases, leaving 17 bases between the germline ends. Germline V gene sequence: CDR1 SGHRS, CDR2 YFSETQ. The CDR3 contains 13 residues. CDR3 amino acids: CASGWAPGNEAFF. The DNA of the CDR3 is TGCGCCAGCGGCTGGGCCCCGGGGAATGAAGCTTTCTTT. Based on the CDR3 plus reference TRBV5-1 and TRBJ1-1, the full variable domain is KAGVTQTPRYLIKTRGQQVTLSCSPISGHRSVSWYQQTPGQGLQFLFEYFSETQRNKGNFPGRFSGRQFSNSRSEMNVSTLELGDSALYLCASGWAPGNEAFFGQGTRLTVV.

This clonotype was seen at least ten times. The chain joins TRBV12-3 or TRBV12-4 to TRBJ1-1; the D gene is possibly TRBD1 (5 bases). Deletions cut 3 bases from V and 2 bases from J, with 10 bases between. The CDR3 runs 14 residues. Here the CDR3 reads CASSFRTHNTEAFF. The DNA for the CDR3 is TGTGCCAGCAGTTTTCGGACACACAACACTGAAGCTTTCTTT.

This clonotype was counted a few times. This chain uses TRBV6-5 with TRBJ2-1; 10 nucleotides match TRBD1. J was trimmed by 5 bases and V by 0 bases; bases with no gene match: 4. This CDR3 contains 16 residues. The germline V gene has CDR1 MNHEY and CDR2 SVGAGI. CDR3 sequence: CASSYSRDRGDNEQFF. CDR3 nucleotide sequence: TGTGCCAGCAGTTACTCTCGGGACAGGGGCGACAATGAGCAGTTCTTC.

In this sample, this clonotype turned up many times. The chain carries TRBV6-2 or TRBV6-3 and TRBJ2-1, with a possible D match to TRBD1 (6 bases). Germline CDR1 MNHEY, CDR2 SVGEGT. This CDR3 contains 17 residues. Trimming cost V 0 bases and J 8 bases, with 20 bases left between them. This chain's CDR3 is CASSYSRGTPHSDEQFF. DNA for the CDR3: TGTGCCAGCAGTTACTCTAGAGGGACACCACATAGCGATGAGCAGTTCTTC.

This clonotype occurred once. Given a much more abundant clone one base away, this may be a read error. This chain connects TRBV12-3 or TRBV12-4 to TRBJ1-6; D is unresolved. This CDR3 has 16 amino acids. V lost 8 bases and J lost 6, with 20 bases in between. CDR3 DNA sequence: TGTGCCAGCGGTCCCCGGTACCCCCGGGGTAATTCACCCCTCCACTTT. Its protein product is CASGPRYPRGNSPLHF.

CDR3 amino acids: CASSWGGGSYNEQFF. In DNA form, the CDR3 reads TGTGCCAGCAGTTGGGGCGGGGGTTCCTACAATGAGCAGTTCTTC. The chain is built from TRBV6-2 or TRBV6-3 and TRBJ2-1, with 7 nucleotides matching TRBD2. After removal of 4 bases from V and 1 base from J, the junction contained 4 bases not matched to a gene. The CDR3 is 15 residues long. Germline V gene sequence: CDR1 MNHEY, CDR2 SVGEGT.

About this clonotype itself: Because the CDR3's place on the DNA is in doubt, the DNA is left out and the CDR3 is given as listed by TCRdb. The chain is built from TRBV6-6 and TRBJ1-1. The CDR3 contains 16 residues when both ends are counted. The germline CDR1 and CDR2 sequences are MNHNY and SVGAGI (reference sequence). The CDR3 loop is CASSYSVGRGNTEVFF.

The chain is built from TRBV20-1 and TRBJ1-2; the D is unclear. CDR3 length equals 14 residues. Germline V lookup: CDR1 DFQATT, CDR2 SNEGSKA (reference sequence). Deletions cut 3 bases from V and 0 bases from J, with 11 bases between. CDR3 bases: TGCAGTGCTAGCCAACACCCGACTAACTATGGCTACACCTTC. Amino acid sequence: CSASQHPTNYGYTF.

This clonotype was observed a few times. The J gene is TRBJ2-7, the V gene TRBV15; 7 bases align to TRBD2. The trim removed 0 bases at V and 3 bases at J, leaving 2 bases unmatched. The germline V gene encodes CDR1 LNHNV and CDR2 YYDKDF (reference sequence). The CDR3 spans 14 residues. CDR3 sequence reads: CATSRDRGVYEQYF. The CDR3, as DNA: TGTGCCACCAGCAGAGATCGGGGGGTCTACGAGCAGTACTTC.

There are a few counts of this clonotype. The CDR3 nucleotides read TGTGCCAGCAGCTTAATAAGCCTTGCAACTAATGAAAAACTGTTTTTT. Its protein is CASSLISLATNEKLFF. The rearrangement joins TRBV7-9 to TRBJ1-4; D is unclear. The V end was cut by 2 bases, the J end by 0 bases, with 10 bases between. Germline CDR1 and CDR2: SEHNR and FQNEAQ (reference sequence). This CDR3 spans 16 amino acids.

This clonotype was counted between two and nine times. This sequence joins TRBV28 and TRBJ2-4; D gene uncertain. Germline V gene sequence: CDR1 MDHEN, CDR2 SYDVKM. This CDR3 is built from 15 residues. V was shortened by 5 bases and J by 0 bases, with 11 bases between the two germline ends. The CDR3 DNA reads as TGTGCCAGCAGTGGGATCAGTCTAGCCAAAAACATTCAGTACTTC. Translating gives CASSGISLAKNIQYF. The whole variable domain, filled in from reference TRBV28 and TRBJ2-4, reads DVKVTQSSRYLVKRTGEKVFLECVQDMDHENMFWYRQDPGLGLRLIYFSYDVKMKEKGDIPEGYSVSREKKERFSLILESASTNQTSMYLCASSGISLAKNIQYFGAGTRLSVL.

The rearrangement links TRBV12-3 or TRBV12-4 to TRBJ2-1, with 12 nucleotides matching TRBD2. The CDR3 is 15 amino acids. J lost 5 bases, V lost 3 bases, and 2 bases had no gene match. The CDR3 region has the DNA TGTGCCAGCAGTTTCCTAGCGGGGGGGAACAATGAGCAGTTCTTC. As protein: CASSFLAGGNNEQFF.

Ten or more counts support this clonotype. This sequence joins TRBV6-1 and TRBJ2-5; 7 bases are shared with TRBD2. The V gene end was trimmed by 11 bases and the J gene end by 5 bases; junction bases not matched to a gene: 8. The CDR3 runs to 12 residues. Germline V gives CDR1 MNHNS, CDR2 SASEGT. DNA of the CDR3: TGTGCCGGGGGAGGGCTAGCGGAGACCCAGTACTTC. Protein: CAGGGLAETQYF.

V is TRBV6-6 and J is TRBJ2-3, with 14 bases matching TRBD2. CDR1 and CDR2 from the germline V gene are MNHNY and SVGAGI (reference sequence). V trimming: 4 bases; J trimming: 3 bases; junction bases outside the gene matches: 15. CDR3 length: 20 amino acids. DNA of the CDR3: TGTGCCAGCAGTTCGAGACTAGCGGGGGGGCCGAAGCGAGGGACAGATACGCAGTATTTT. It specifies CASSSRLAGGPKRGTDTQYF.

The rearrangement uses TRBV6-2 or TRBV6-3 and TRBJ1-2; maybe TRBD1 (6 bases). Germline CDR1 MNHEY, CDR2 SVGEGT. The CDR3 length is 16 residues. V was pared by 2 bases and J by 2 bases, with 15 bases between. The CDR3 here is CASSYPGGRSNYGYTF. The CDR3 nucleotides read TGTGCCAGCAGTTACCCCGGGGGCAGGAGCAACTATGGCTACACCTTC.

The V gene is TRBV7-6, the J gene TRBJ1-3; weak D call: TRBD1 (6 bases). V was cut by 3 bases and J by 4 bases, with 22 bases left in between. The CDR3 extends over 18 amino acids. The V gene's germline CDR1 is SGHVS and CDR2 FNYEAQ. CDR3 loop: CASSFPPAQGTLGNTIYF. In DNA, the CDR3 is TGTGCCAGCAGCTTTCCTCCAGCCCAGGGGACATTAGGAAACACCATATATTTT.

The chain recombines TRBV6-2 or TRBV6-3 with TRBJ2-4; 9 bases are shared with TRBD1. The CDR3 consists of 14 residues. Germline V CDR1 and CDR2: MNHEY, SVGEGT. V gave up 6 bases and J gave up 3 bases; unmatched junction bases: 3. The CDR3 coding sequence is TGTGCCAGCAGCACGGGACAGGGCAAAAACATTCAGTACTTC. Protein product: CASSTGQGKNIQYF.

CDR3 DNA: TGTGCCACCAGCAGAGATCAAACAGGAACCTACGAGCAGTACTTC. Its protein product is CATSRDQTGTYEQYF. The rearrangement links TRBV15 to TRBJ2-7, with D maybe TRBD1 (5 bases). Per the germline V gene, CDR1 is LNHNV and CDR2 is YYDKDF (reference sequence). V shed 0 bases and J shed 2 bases, with 11 bases lying between them. CDR3 length: 15 amino acids. The variable domain in full, completed from reference TRBV15 and TRBJ2-7, reads DAMVIQNPRYQVTQFGKPVTLSCSQTLNHNVMYWYQQKSSQAPKLLFHYYDKDFNNEADTPDNFQSRRPNTSFCFLDIRSPGLGDTAMYLCATSRDQTGTYEQYFGPGTRLTVT.

This clonotype was recorded once. The chain couples TRBV28 to TRBJ1-1; D gene unclear. The CDR3 length is 16 residues. CDR1 and CDR2 (germline): MDHEN, SYDVKM. V was pared by 2 bases and J by 9 bases, with 22 bases between. Here the CDR3 reads CASSLDRTTKARQAFF. The CDR3 DNA is TGTGCCAGCAGTTTAGACCGGACTACGAAGGCACGGCAAGCTTTCTTT. The complete variable domain, with remaining parts taken from reference TRBV28 and TRBJ1-1, reads DVKVTQSSRYLVKRTGEKVFLECVQDMDHENMFWYRQDPGLGLRLIYFSYDVKMKEKGDIPEGYSVSREKKERFSLILESASTNQTSMYLCASSLDRTTKARQAFFGQGTRLTVV.

V and J are TRBV10-3 and TRBJ2-3; D gene unclear. Per germline, CDR1 ENHRY and CDR2 SYGVKD. The CDR3 runs 15 residues. The germline V and J ends were trimmed by 2 bases and 0 bases, with 9 bases remaining between them. In nucleotides, the CDR3 is TGTGCCATCAGTGAGGACTTAACTAGCACAGATACGCAGTATTTT. It encodes CAISEDLTSTDTQYF.

Written as DNA, the CDR3 is TGCAGCGCTACACCCCTCCCGAACACTGAAGCTTTCTTT. Amino acids: CSATPLPNTEAFF. The chain carries TRBV29-1 and TRBJ1-1; no clear D. Germline-derived CDR1 and CDR2 are SQVTM and ANQGSEA. The CDR3 has 13 residues. Trimming removed 7 bases at V and 1 base at J, with 13 bases between.

This clonotype was detected ten times or more. The CDR3 loop reads CASSLGAYYGYTF. The DNA of the CDR3 is TGTGCCAGCAGCTTAGGGGCATACTATGGCTACACCTTC. V is TRBV7-2 and J is TRBJ1-2; D ambiguous. The CDR3 extends over 13 amino acids. Germline V gene sequence: CDR1 SGHTA, CDR2 FQGNSA. V was cut by 1 base and J by 3 bases, with 6 bases left in between.

This clonotype has a count of ten or more. J is TRBJ1-6 and V is TRBV27; TRBD1 matches 8 bases. The CDR3 sequence is 17 residues long. Germline lookup yields CDR1 MNHEY and CDR2 SMNVEV (reference sequence). J lost 5 bases, V lost 4 bases, and 10 bases had no gene match. CDR3 sequence reads: CASSSPSRDRNNSPLHF. The CDR3 DNA is TGTGCCAGCAGTTCACCCTCCCGGGACAGGAATAATTCACCCCTCCACTTT.

The chain carries TRBV5-6 and TRBJ2-6, with D tentatively TRBD1 or TRBD2 (6 bases each). The CDR3 consists of 14 residues. Germline loops: CDR1 SGHDT, CDR2 YYEEEE. V dropped 1 base and J dropped 12 bases, with 14 bases sitting between them. DNA of the CDR3: TGTGCCAGCAGCTTGAGGCGGGACATACCCGTCCTGACTTTC. Translating it yields CASSLRRDIPVLTF.

Ten or more counts support this clonotype. The rearrangement joins TRBV30 to TRBJ1-2; D remains ambiguous. Trimming removed 2 bases from V and 7 bases from J, with 17 bases in between. CDR1 and CDR2 from the germline V gene are GTSNPN and SVGIG (reference sequence). The CDR3 spans 14 residues. This chain's CDR3 is CAWSPRGFGTGYTF. The CDR3 bases are TGTGCCTGGAGTCCTCGGGGTTTCGGAACTGGCTACACCTTC.

The gene calls are TRBV4-2 and TRBJ1-1; 10 bases are a match to TRBD1. Losses at the gene ends were 1 base for V and 5 bases for J; bases not matched to a gene: 4. CDR3 size: 15 residues. Germline V gene lookup returns CDR1 LGHNA and CDR2 YNFKEQ. The CDR3 coding sequence is TGTGCCAGCAGCCAAGCGAGGACAGGGGGGACTGAAGCTTTCTTT. This codes for CASSQARTGGTEAFF.

As regards this clonotype: This sequence may be a read error, since a much larger clone differs from it by one base. CDR3: CASSAAARELFF. The CDR3 coding sequence is TGTGCCAGCAGTGCCGCGGCCCGGGAGCTGTTTTTT. V gene TRBV12-3 or TRBV12-4 combines with J gene TRBJ2-2; D is unresolved. The V end lost 5 bases, the J end lost 9 bases, and 10 bases lay between the germline ends. The CDR3 spans 12 residues.